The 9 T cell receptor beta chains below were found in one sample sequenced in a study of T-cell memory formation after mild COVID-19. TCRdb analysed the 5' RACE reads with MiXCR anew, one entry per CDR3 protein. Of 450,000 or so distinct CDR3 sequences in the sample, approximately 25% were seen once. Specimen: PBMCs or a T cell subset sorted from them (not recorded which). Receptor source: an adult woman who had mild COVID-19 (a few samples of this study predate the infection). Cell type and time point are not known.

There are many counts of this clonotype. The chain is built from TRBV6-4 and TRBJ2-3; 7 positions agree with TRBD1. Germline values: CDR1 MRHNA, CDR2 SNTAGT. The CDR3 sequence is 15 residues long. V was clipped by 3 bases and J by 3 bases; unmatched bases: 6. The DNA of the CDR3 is TGTGCCAGCAGTGAAGGTCAGGGGGATACAGATACGCAGTATTTT. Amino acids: CASSEGQGDTDTQYF.

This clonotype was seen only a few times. CDR3 protein: CASSSRDGGVTQYF. The DNA of the CDR3 is TGTGCCAGCAGCTCGCGGGACGGCGGCGTTACGCAGTATTTT. V is TRBV5-5 and J is TRBJ2-3; possible D gene TRBD2, 6 bases. This CDR3 is 14 amino acids long. Germline lookup yields CDR1 SGHKS and CDR2 YYEKEE (reference sequence). V was shortened by 3 bases and J by 8 bases, with 16 bases between the two germline ends. The complete variable domain, with remaining parts taken from reference TRBV5-5 and TRBJ2-3, reads DAGVTQSPTHLIKTRGQQVTLRCSPISGHKSVSWYQQVLGQGPQFIFQYYEKEERGRGNFPDRFSARQFPNYSSELNVNALLLGDSALYLCASSSRDGGVTQYFGPGTRLTVL.

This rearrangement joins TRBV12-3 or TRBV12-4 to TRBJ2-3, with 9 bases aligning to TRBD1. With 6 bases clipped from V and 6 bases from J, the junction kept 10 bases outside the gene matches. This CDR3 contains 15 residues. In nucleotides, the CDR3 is TGTGCCAGCAGGCGTCTCCGGGACAGGGCCGATACGCAGTATTTT. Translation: CASRRLRDRADTQYF.

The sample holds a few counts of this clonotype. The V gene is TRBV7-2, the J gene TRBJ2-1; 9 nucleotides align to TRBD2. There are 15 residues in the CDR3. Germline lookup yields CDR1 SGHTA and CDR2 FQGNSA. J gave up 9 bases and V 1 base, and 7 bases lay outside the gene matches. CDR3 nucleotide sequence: TGTGCCAGCAGCTTAGGCATAGCGGGGGCGGTTGAGCAGTTCTTC. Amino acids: CASSLGIAGAVEQFF.

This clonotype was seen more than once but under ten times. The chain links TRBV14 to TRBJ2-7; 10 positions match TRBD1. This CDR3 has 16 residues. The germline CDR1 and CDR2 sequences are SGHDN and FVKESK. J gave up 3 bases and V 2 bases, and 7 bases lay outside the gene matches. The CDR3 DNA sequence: TGTGCCAGCAGCCAACAGACAGGGGGCGCGAGCTACGAGCAGTACTTC. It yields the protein CASSQQTGGASYEQYF.

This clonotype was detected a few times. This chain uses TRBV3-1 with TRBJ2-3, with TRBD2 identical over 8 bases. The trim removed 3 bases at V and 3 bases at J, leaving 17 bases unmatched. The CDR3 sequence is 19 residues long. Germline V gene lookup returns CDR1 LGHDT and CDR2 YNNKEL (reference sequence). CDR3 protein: CASSQAWGLEEGYTDTQYF. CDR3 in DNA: TGTGCCAGCAGCCAGGCTTGGGGACTAGAAGAGGGCTATACAGATACGCAGTATTTT.

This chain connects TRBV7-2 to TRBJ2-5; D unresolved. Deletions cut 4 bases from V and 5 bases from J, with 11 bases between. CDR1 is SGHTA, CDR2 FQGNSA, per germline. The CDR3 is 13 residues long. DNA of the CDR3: TGTGCCAGCAGCTCCAGAAGAGCTGAGACCCAGTACTTC. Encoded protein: CASSSRRAETQYF. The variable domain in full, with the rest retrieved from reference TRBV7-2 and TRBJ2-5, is GAGVSQSPSNKVTEKGKDVELRCDPISGHTALYWYRQSLGQGLEFLIYFQGNSAPDKSGLPSDRFSAERTGGSVSTLTIQRTQQEDSAVYLCASSSRRAETQYFGPGTRLLVL.

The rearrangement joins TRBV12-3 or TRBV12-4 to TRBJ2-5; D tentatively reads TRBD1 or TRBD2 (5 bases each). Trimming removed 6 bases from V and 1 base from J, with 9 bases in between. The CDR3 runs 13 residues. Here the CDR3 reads CASSGAVQETQYF. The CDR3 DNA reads TGTGCCAGCAGCGGGGCAGTCCAAGAGACCCAGTACTTC.

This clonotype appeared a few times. CDR3 DNA sequence: TGTGCCAGCAGTCCATCGGACAGCCACAATGAGCAGTTCTTC. Translated, it gives CASSPSDSHNEQFF. The chain links TRBV5-5 to TRBJ2-1, with D tentatively TRBD1 (6 bases). Trimming left V 5 bases short and J 5 bases short, with 14 bases between. The CDR3 is 14 residues long. Germline CDR1 SGHKS, CDR2 YYEKEE (reference sequence).